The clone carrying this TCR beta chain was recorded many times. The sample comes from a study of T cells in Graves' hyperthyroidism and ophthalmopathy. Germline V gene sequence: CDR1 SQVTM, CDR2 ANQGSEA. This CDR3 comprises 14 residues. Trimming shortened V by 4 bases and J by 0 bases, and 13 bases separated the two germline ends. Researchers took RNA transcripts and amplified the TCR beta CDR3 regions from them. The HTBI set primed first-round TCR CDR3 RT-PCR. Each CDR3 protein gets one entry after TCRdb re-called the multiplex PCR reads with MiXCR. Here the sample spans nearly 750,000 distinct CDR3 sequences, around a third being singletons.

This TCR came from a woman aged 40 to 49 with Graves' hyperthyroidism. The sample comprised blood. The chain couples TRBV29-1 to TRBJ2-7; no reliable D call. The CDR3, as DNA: TGCAGCGTTGTGACGTTTTTCGGCTCCTACGAGCAGTACTTC. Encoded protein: CSVVTFFGSYEQYF.